The clone carrying this T cell receptor (beta chain) has only one observation. This table comes from immunoSEQ multiplex PCR, and its TCRdb copy is limited to in-frame clones, with some not included. The sample shows more than 95,000 clones, over 90% of them seen only once. The record originates from a study of T cell responses to AZD1222 COVID-19 vaccine. On the study more broadly: Pooled in the analysis were second doses at about 4 or about 12 weeks.

CDR1 is MNHNY, CDR2 SVGAGI, per germline (reference sequence). CDR3 length equals 15 residues. V lost 2 bases, J lost 7 bases, and 17 bases lay in between. This chain joins TRBV6-6 and TRBJ1-2; tentatively, D is TRBD1 (6 bases). This receptor was identified in an adult in good health. The material was peripheral blood, obtained on day 0 of AZD1222 vaccination. In DNA form, the CDR3 reads TGTGCCAGCAGTTACCCAGGACAGAACGGGGGTGGCTACACCTTC. It specifies CASSYPGQNGGGYTF.